The 15 T cell receptor beta chains in this list originate from one sample, sequenced in a study of T cells after yellow fever vaccination. TCRdb reanalysed the 5' RACE reads using MiXCR and keeps one entry per CDR3 protein. Among about 160,000 distinct CDR3 sequences listed, around 7.3% were seen once. The material was CD4+ T cells sorted from PBMCs, obtained around 5 days after the first yellow fever vaccination. The receptors shown here come from a man aged 18 to 30 who received the YFV17D yellow fever vaccine.

This clonotype came up once. A much larger clone is a single base away; this may be a read error. The CDR3 carries no conserved terminal phenylalanine or tryptophan, so it likely arises from a read error. V and J are TRBV18 and TRBJ2-7; the match to TRBD1 covers 9 bases. The CDR3 is 14 residues long. Per germline, CDR1 KGHSH and CDR2 LQKENI. Trimming cost V 4 bases and J 7 bases; bases outside gene matches: 8. DNA of the CDR3: TGTGCCAGCTCACGCACAGGGGGCTCTTGGGAGCAGTACCTC. It translates to CASSRTGGSWEQYL.

This chain uses TRBV7-9 with TRBJ1-2; D is unresolved. Per germline, CDR1 SEHNR and CDR2 FQNEAQ (reference sequence). The germline V and J ends were trimmed by 2 bases and 9 bases, with 7 bases remaining between them. The CDR3 totals 11 residues. CDR3 loop: CASSLFTSYTF. The CDR3 DNA follows: TGTGCCAGCAGCTTATTCACGAGCTACACCTTC. The full variable domain, with the rest looked up from reference TRBV7-9 and TRBJ1-2, is DTGVSQNPRHKITKRGQNVTFRCDPISEHNRLYWYRQTLGQGPEFLTYFQNEAQLEKSRLLSDRFSAERPKGSFSTLEIQRTEQGDSAMYLCASSLFTSYTFGSGTRLTVV.

This clonotype was picked up many times. The chain joins TRBV18 to TRBJ1-2; weak D call: TRBD1 (5 bases). The CDR3 runs to 13 residues. CDR1 is KGHSH and CDR2 is LQKENI in the germline V gene. Trimming took 5 bases from V and 1 from J, leaving 8 bases between them. The CDR3 DNA reads as TGTGCCAGCTCAGCGGGGGTTAACTATGGCTACACCTTC. This codes for CASSAGVNYGYTF.

This clonotype was recorded many times. The chain is built from TRBV30 and TRBJ2-1; D is undetermined. The CDR3 is 15 residues long. V was trimmed by 4 bases and J by 0 bases, leaving 13 bases between them. The germline gives CDR1 GTSNPN, CDR2 SVGIG (reference sequence). The DNA of the CDR3 is TGTGCCTGGAAAGAGGTTTACAGCTCCTACAATGAGCAGTTCTTC. This codes for CAWKEVYSSYNEQFF.

CDR3 coding DNA: TGTGCCAGCAGTTTCGACGTGAGGGCTGAAGCTTTCTTT. It is translated as CASSFDVRAEAFF. V is TRBV12-3 or TRBV12-4 and J is TRBJ1-1, with D hard to call. The germline V and J ends were trimmed by 3 bases and 6 bases, with 11 bases remaining between them. The CDR3 runs to 13 residues.

This clonotype was detected many times. This chain connects TRBV6-5 to TRBJ2-6; D unresolved. Germline loops: CDR1 MNHEY, CDR2 SVGAGI. CDR3 length equals 15 residues. The V end was cut by 2 bases, the J end by 0 bases, with 5 bases between. Here the CDR3 reads CASSYLSSGANVLTF. The CDR3 coding sequence is TGTGCCAGCAGTTACCTTAGCTCTGGGGCCAACGTCCTGACTTTC.

The table lists this clonotype with a few counts. The CDR3 loop is CASSLNPSSGSYNEQFF. DNA of the CDR3: TGTGCCAGCAGCTTAAACCCTTCTAGCGGGTCATACAATGAGCAGTTCTTC. This chain uses TRBV11-3 with TRBJ2-1; 8 bases are a match to TRBD2. This CDR3 has 17 residues. CDR1 and CDR2 from the germline V gene are SGHNT and YENEEA. Losses at the gene ends were 2 bases for V and 4 bases for J; bases not matched to a gene: 10.

This clonotype was seen at least ten times. J is TRBJ2-5 and V is TRBV5-5; 7 bases align to TRBD1. The V gene's germline CDR1 is SGHKS and CDR2 YYEKEE (reference sequence). This CDR3 contains 13 residues. The junction had 2 bases not matched to a gene; V was cut back by 4 bases and J by 2 bases. DNA for the CDR3: TGTGCCAGCAGCACGACAGGGCAAGAGACCCAGTACTTC. Translation: CASSTTGQETQYF.

The sample holds many counts of this clonotype. V and J are TRBV20-1 and TRBJ1-5; D gene ambiguous. CDR1 and CDR2 (germline): DFQATT, SNEGSKA (reference sequence). This CDR3 is built from 14 residues. Trimming took off 6 bases at V and 4 bases at J, with 16 bases between the two ends. The CDR3 spells CSARFSGSNQPQHF. CDR3 coding DNA: TGCAGTGCCAGATTTTCGGGATCGAATCAGCCCCAGCATTTT.

This chain links TRBV9 with TRBJ2-2, with D unresolved. Germline CDR1 reads SGDLS; CDR2 reads YYNGEE. The CDR3 extends over 15 amino acids. Between the trimmed V and J ends, which lost 0 bases and 2 bases, there was a span of 8 bases. The CDR3 here is CASSVDSLNTGELFF. CDR3 in DNA: TGTGCCAGCAGCGTAGATAGTCTTAACACCGGGGAGCTGTTTTTT. Drawing the rest from reference TRBV9 and TRBJ2-2, the complete variable domain is DSGVTQTPKHLITATGQRVTLRCSPRSGDLSVYWYQQSLDQGLQFLIQYYNGEERAKGNILERFSAQQFPDLHSELNLSSLELGDSALYFCASSVDSLNTGELFFGEGSRLTVL.

As for this clonotype: This may be a read error: a much more frequent sequence differs by one nucleotide. CDR3 protein: CASSLTPERAYTGELFF. CDR3 nucleotide sequence: TGTGCCAGCAGCTTAACGCCGGAAAGGGCTTACACCGGGGAGCTGTTTTTT. The genes are TRBV7-3 and TRBJ2-2; D is unclear. The CDR3 spans 17 residues. Germline CDR1 reads SGHTA; CDR2 reads FQGTGA. The germline V and J ends were trimmed by 0 bases and 3 bases, with 14 bases remaining between them.

This clonotype has more than one count but fewer than ten. The chain carries TRBV5-5 and TRBJ2-5; D gene unclear. The ends were cut back, 4 bases at V and 4 bases at J, with 17 bases in the middle. This CDR3 region has 15 residues. From germline, CDR1 is SGHKS and CDR2 YYEKEE (reference sequence). The CDR3 DNA reads as TGTGCCAGCAGCGTGATGTCAGTTTCTCCAGAGACCCAGTACTTC. Amino acid sequence: CASSVMSVSPETQYF.

This clonotype was detected a few times. In DNA, the CDR3 is TGTGCCAGCAGCCGGGACCAGGTGCCCCAGCATTTT. Translation gives CASSRDQVPQHF. V gene TRBV7-2 combines with J gene TRBJ1-5; tentatively, D is TRBD1 (5 bases). Per germline, CDR1 SGHTA and CDR2 FQGNSA. CDR3 length: 12 residues. V was pared by 5 bases and J by 9 bases, with 11 bases between.

Note on this clonotype: A junction boundary mismatches the germline segment, possibly from a read error. V gene TRBV5-1 combines with J gene TRBJ2-1; D is unclear. The CDR3 loop spans 16 amino acids. Germline loops: CDR1 SGHRS, CDR2 YFSETQ. The CDR3, as DNA: TGCGCCAGCAGCTTGGGGGGTACGGAGCCACCCAATGAGCAGTCCTTC. It translates to CASSLGGTEPPNEQSF.

Only a few counts were recorded for this clonotype. The chain links TRBV7-2 to TRBJ2-4; D unresolved. This CDR3 region has 16 residues. Germline V gives CDR1 SGHTA, CDR2 FQGNSA. The ends were cut back, 4 bases at V and 0 bases at J, with 13 bases in the middle. This CDR3 reads CASSSRALLAKNIQYF. CDR3 nucleotides: TGTGCCAGCAGCTCACGGGCCCTCCTAGCCAAAAACATTCAGTACTTC. The whole variable domain, filled in from reference TRBV7-2 and TRBJ2-4, reads GAGVSQSPSNKVTEKGKDVELRCDPISGHTALYWYRQSLGQGLEFLIYFQGNSAPDKSGLPSDRFSAERTGGSVSTLTIQRTQQEDSAVYLCASSSRALLAKNIQYFGAGTRLSVL.